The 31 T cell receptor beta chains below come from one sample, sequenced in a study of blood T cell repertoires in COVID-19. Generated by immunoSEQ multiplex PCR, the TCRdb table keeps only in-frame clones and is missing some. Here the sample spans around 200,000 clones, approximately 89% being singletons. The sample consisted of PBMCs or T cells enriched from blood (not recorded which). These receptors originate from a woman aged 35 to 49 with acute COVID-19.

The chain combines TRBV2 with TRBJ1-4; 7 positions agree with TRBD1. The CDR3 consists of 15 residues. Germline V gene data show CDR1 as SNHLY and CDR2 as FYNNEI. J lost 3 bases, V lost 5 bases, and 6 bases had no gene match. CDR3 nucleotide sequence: TGTGCCAGCAGTTTAACAGGGGCGGCTAATGAAAAACTGTTTTTT. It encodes CASSLTGAANEKLFF.

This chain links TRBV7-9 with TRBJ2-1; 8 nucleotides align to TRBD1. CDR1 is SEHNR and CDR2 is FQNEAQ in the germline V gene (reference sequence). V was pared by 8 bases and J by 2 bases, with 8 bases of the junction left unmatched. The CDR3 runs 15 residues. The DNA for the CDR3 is TGTGCCAGCGCAATGGGGACAGGAGCCTACAATGAGCAGTTCTTC. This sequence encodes CASAMGTGAYNEQFF.

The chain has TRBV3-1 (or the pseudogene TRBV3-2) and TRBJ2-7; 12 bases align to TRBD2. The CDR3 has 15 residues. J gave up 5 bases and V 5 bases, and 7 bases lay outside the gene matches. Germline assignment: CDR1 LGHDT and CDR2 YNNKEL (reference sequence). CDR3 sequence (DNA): TGTGCCAGCAGCGGGCTAGCGGGGGGGCCTGACGAGCAGTACTTC. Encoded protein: CASSGLAGGPDEQYF.

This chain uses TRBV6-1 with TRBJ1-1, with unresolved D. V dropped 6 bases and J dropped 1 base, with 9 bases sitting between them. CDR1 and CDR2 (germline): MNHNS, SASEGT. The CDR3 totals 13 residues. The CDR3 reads CASSRNGNTEAFF. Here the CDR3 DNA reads TGTGCCAGCAGCCGAAACGGGAACACTGAAGCTTTCTTT.

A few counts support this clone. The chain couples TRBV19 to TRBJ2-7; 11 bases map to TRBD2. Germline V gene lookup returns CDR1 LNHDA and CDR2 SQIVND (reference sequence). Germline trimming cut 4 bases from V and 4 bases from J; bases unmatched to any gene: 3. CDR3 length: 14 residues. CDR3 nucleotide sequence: TGTGCCAGTAGTACAACTAGCGGGGGATACGAGCAGTACTTC. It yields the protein CASSTTSGGYEQYF.

DNA of the CDR3: TGCGCCAGCAGCTCCCAGACAGGGGTTTTCCGCGAGCAGTACTTC. It yields the protein CASSSQTGVFREQYF. The chain has TRBV5-1 and TRBJ2-7; TRBD1 matches at 8 bases. The CDR3 loop spans 15 amino acids. Germline assignment: CDR1 SGHRS and CDR2 YFSETQ. Losses at the gene ends were 3 bases for V and 6 bases for J; bases not matched to a gene: 11.

Written as DNA, the CDR3 is TGTGCCAGCAGTGAATTACTCCGACTAGACGGTCAGAATGAGCAGTTCTTC. As protein: CASSELLRLDGQNEQFF. The chain joins TRBV6-1 to TRBJ2-1; the D gene is possibly TRBD2 (6 bases). Trimming stripped 2 bases from V and 7 bases from J, with 21 bases between. This CDR3 contains 17 residues. The germline gives CDR1 MNHNS, CDR2 SASEGT.

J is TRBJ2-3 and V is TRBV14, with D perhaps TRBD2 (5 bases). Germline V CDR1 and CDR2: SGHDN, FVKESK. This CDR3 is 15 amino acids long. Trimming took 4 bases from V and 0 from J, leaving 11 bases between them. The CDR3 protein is CASSPVGISTDTQYF. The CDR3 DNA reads TGTGCCAGCAGCCCGGTCGGGATTAGCACAGATACGCAGTATTTT.

This CDR3 reads CASSQDRTLREQYF. The CDR3 DNA reads as TGTGCCAGCAGCCAGGACAGGACCCTACGAGAGCAGTACTTC. The rearrangement uses TRBV16 and TRBJ2-7; the match to TRBD1 covers 7 bases. The CDR3 runs to 14 residues. V lost 3 bases and J lost 7; bases outside the gene matches: 9. The germline gives CDR1 KGHSY, CDR2 FQNENV.

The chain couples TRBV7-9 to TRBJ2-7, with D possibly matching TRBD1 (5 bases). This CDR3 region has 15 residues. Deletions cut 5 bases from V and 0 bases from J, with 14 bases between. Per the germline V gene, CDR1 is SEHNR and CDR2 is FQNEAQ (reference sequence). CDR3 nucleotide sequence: TGTGCCAGCAGCATATCTAGGGGTAGCTCCTACGAGCAGTACTTC. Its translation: CASSISRGSSYEQYF.

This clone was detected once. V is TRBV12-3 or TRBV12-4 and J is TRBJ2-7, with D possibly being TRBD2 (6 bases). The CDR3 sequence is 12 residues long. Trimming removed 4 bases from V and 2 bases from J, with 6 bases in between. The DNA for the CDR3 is TGTGCCAGCAGTTGGGGGGCCTACGAGCAGTACTTC. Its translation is CASSWGAYEQYF.

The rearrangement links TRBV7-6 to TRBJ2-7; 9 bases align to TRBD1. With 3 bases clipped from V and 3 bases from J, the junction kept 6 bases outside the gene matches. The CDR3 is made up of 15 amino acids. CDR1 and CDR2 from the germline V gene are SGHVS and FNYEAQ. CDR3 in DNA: TGTGCCAGCAGCTTGACAGGGGGTGGTGGCTACGAGCAGTACTTC. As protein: CASSLTGGGGYEQYF.

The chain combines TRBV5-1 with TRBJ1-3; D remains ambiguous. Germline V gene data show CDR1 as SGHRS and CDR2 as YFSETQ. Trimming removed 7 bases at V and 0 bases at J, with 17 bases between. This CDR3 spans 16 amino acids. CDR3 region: CASSLFVGGSGNTIYF. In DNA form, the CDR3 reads TGCGCCAGCTCGCTCTTTGTGGGAGGCTCTGGAAACACCATATATTTT.

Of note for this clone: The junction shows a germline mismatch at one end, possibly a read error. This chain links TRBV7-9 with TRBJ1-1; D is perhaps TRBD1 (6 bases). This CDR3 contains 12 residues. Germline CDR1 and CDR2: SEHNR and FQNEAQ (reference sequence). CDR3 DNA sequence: TGTGCCAGCAGCTTTTCCGGGACACCTCCAGACTTT. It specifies CASSFSGTPPDF.

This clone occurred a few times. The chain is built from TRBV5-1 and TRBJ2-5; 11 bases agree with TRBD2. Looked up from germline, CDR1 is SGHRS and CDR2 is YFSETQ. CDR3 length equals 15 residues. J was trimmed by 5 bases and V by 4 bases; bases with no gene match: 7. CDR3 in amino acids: CASSPLAGGGETQYF. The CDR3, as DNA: TGCGCCAGCAGCCCTCTAGCGGGAGGAGGGGAGACCCAGTACTTC.

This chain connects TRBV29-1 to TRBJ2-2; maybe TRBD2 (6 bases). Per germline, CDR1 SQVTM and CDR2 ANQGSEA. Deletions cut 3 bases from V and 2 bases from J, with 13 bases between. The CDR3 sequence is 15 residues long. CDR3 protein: CSVDVGLLNTGELFF. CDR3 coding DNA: TGCAGCGTTGATGTGGGACTTCTTAACACCGGGGAGCTGTTTTTT.

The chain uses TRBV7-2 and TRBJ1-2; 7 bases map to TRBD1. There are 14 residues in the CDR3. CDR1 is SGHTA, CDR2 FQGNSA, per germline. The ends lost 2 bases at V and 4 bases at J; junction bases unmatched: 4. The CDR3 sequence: CASSLSRDSYGYTF. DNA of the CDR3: TGTGCCAGCAGCTTAAGTCGGGACAGCTATGGCTACACCTTC.

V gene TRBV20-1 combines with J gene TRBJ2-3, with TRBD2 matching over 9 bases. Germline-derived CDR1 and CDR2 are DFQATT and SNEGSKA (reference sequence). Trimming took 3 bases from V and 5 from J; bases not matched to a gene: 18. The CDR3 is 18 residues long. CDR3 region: CSASTPSSGDTRGDTQYF. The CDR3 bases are TGCAGTGCTAGTACCCCCTCTAGCGGGGATACACGAGGAGATACGCAGTATTTT.

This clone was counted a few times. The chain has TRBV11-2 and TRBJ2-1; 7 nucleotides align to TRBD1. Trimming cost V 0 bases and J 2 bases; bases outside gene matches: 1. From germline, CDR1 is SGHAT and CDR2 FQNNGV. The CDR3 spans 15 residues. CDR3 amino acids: CASSLEGQTYNEQFF. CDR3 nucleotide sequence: TGTGCCAGCAGCTTAGAGGGACAGACCTACAATGAGCAGTTCTTC.

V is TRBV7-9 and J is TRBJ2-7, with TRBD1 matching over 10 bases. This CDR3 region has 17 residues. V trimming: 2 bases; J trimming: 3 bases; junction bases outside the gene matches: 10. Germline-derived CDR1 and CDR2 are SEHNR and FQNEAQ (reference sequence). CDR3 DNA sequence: TGTGCCAGCAGCTTACTGGGGGACAGGGGACCCAACTACGAGCAGTACTTC. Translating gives CASSLLGDRGPNYEQYF.

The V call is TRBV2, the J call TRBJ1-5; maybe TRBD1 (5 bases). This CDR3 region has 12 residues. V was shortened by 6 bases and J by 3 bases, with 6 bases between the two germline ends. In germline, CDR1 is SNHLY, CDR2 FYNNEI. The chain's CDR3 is CASRGDNQPQHF. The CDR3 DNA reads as TGTGCCAGCAGAGGGGACAATCAGCCCCAGCATTTT.

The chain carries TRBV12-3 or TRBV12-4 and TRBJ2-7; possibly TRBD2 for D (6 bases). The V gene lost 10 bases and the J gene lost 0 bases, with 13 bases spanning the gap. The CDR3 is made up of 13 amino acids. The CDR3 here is CATSPGGSYEQYF. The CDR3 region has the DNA TGTGCCACCTCCCCCGGGGGCTCCTACGAGCAGTACTTC.

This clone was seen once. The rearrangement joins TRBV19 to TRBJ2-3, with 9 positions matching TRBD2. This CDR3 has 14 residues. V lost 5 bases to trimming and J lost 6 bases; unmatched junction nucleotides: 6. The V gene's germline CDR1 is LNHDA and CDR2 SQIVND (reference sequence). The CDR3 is CASSRGGAVDTQYF. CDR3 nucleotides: TGTGCCAGTAGTCGCGGGGGGGCTGTTGATACGCAGTATTTT.

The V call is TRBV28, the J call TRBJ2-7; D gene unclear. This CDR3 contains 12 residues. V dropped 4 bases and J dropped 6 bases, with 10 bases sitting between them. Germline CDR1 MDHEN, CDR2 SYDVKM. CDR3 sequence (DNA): TGTGCCAGCAGTTCCACTCCCCCCGAGCAGTACTTC. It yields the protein CASSSTPPEQYF.

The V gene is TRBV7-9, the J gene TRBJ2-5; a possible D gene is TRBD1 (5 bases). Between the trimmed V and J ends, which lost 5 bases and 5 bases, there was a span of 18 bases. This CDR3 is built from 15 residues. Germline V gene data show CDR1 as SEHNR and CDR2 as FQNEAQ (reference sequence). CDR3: CASSNSAGFMETQYF. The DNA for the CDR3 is TGTGCCAGCAGCAACTCGGCAGGGTTTATGGAGACCCAGTACTTC.

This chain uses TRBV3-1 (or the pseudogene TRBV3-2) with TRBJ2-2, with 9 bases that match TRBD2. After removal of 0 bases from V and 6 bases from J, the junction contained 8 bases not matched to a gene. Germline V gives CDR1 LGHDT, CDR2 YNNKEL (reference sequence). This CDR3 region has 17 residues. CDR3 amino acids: CASSQDVEREVAGELFF. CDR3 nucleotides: TGTGCCAGCAGCCAAGATGTTGAGCGGGAGGTAGCCGGGGAGCTGTTTTTT.

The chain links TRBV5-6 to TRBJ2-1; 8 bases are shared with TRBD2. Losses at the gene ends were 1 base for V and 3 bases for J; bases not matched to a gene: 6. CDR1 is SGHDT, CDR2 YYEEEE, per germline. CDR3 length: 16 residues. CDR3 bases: TGTGCCAGCAGCTTGTGGGCCGGGGGGGTCTACAATGAGCAGTTCTTC. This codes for CASSLWAGGVYNEQFF.

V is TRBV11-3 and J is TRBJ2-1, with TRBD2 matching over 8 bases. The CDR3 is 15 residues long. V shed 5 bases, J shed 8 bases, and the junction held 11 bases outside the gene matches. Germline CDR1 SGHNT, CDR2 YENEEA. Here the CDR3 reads CASSTRTPAGDEQFF. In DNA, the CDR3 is TGTGCCAGCAGCACGAGAACCCCAGCGGGAGATGAGCAGTTCTTC.

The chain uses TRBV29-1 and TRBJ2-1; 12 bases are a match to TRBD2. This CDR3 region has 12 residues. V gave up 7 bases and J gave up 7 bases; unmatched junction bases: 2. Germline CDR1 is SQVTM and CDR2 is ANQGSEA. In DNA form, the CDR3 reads TGCAGCGCTGGGACTAGCGGGAATGAGCAGTTCTTC. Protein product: CSAGTSGNEQFF.

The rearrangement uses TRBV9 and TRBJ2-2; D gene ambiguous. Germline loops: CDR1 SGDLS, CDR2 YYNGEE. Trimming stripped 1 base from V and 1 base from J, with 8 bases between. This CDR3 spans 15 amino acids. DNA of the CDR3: TGTGCCAGCAGCGTATACCAGCGGAACACCGGGGAGCTGTTTTTT. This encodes CASSVYQRNTGELFF.

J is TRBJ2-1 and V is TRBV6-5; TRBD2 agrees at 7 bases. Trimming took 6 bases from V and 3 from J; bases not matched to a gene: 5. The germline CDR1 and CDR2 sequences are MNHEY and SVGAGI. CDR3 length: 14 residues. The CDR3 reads CASRFSGDYNEQFF. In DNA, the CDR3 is TGTGCCAGCAGGTTCAGCGGGGACTACAATGAGCAGTTCTTC.